This T cell receptor beta chain was captured by sequencing in a study of Graves' ophthalmopathy and Graves' hyperthyroidism (dated by TCRdb to between 2017 and 2018). Regarding the study in general: Peripheral blood samples were taken at the time of initial diagnosis, before any treatment was given. The study used TCR beta repertoire signatures to distinguish Graves' ophthalmopathy from Graves' hyperthyroidism and to predict progression to ophthalmopathy. To explore V-J signatures that distinguish ophthalmopathy from hyperthyroidism, a discovery set of under 110 patients was enrolled, made up of some 41 with ophthalmopathy and under 65 with stable hyperthyroidism. For independent validation, a separate cohort was made up of about 18 hyperthyroidism patients plus 17 patients who later progressed from hyperthyroidism to ophthalmopathy. In total, 135 blood samples were TCR-sequenced: around 42 ophthalmopathy, approximately 75 hyperthyroidism and some 17 hyperthyroidism-to-ophthalmopathy patients. Following sample collection, hyperthyroidism patients were given methimazole at a starting dose of 30 mg daily, and ophthalmopathy patients were given high-dose intravenous methylprednisolone. In five to seven hyperthyroidism patients, the T-cell repertoire of thyroid tissue was compared with the T-cell repertoire of blood. The paper's findings and limits, for the study overall: Most expanded thyroid clonotypes with a frequency above 0.001 also appeared in blood, which suggests that blood repertoires may reflect the immune response in the thyroid. No statistical method was used to predetermine the sample size, and group allocation was not hidden from the investigators. In validation, the model predicted ophthalmopathy progression with 55% to 71% sensitivity and approximately 78% specificity; roughly 12 predicted patients were CT-confirmed with GO in a median of about 6.1 months. In cross-validation, the 13-signature model distinguished ophthalmopathy from stable hyperthyroidism with roughly 90% sensitivity and around 81% specificity, and in the test set the corresponding values were approximately 80% and 75%.

TCR beta CDR3 regions were amplified from RNA transcripts for repertoire sequencing. The first round was an RT-PCR using HTBI primers with the Qiagen OneStep RT-PCR kit, and this first round was followed by a second-round multiplex PCR, then size selection and purification. The libraries underwent paired-end sequencing with 100 bp reads on an Illumina HiSeq2000. The paper's processing steps were these. SOAPnuke was used to process the reads, throwing out any read that had adapters, had uncalled bases, had a mean Phred below 15, or lacked an exact constant-primer or identifier match. High-quality paired reads were merged with COPE v1.2.5. Clonotypes were defined as unique nucleotide sequences and were aligned to IMGT TRB V, D and J references using MiTCR v1.1. The analysis was limited to V-J combinations with a frequency above 0.0001, which together covered approximately 99% of repertoires. A TCR clonal expansion and chaos score per V-J combination was defined as the ratio of F50 clonal expansion to chaos observed in the TCRdist matrix. Welch's t-statistics and random forest were used to narrow the features down to about twelve V-J combinations, which were then fed into a naive Bayes classifier. Thyroid-blood repertoire similarity was quantified with the Morisita-Horn index. The public reads were run again by TCRdb, first through fastp at Q25 and then through MiXCR, and only productive beta chains were kept. Merged by CDR3 protein, the rows form single entries marked with the most common genes and DNA. The V and J calls here are based on TCRdb, not the publication. This sample lists some 350,000 distinct CDR3 sequences; approximately 18% were detected once. The top ten clones comprise roughly 2.4% of the sample.

Hyperthyroidism was defined as stable when no progression to ophthalmopathy occurred within 18 months of follow-up. Hyperthyroidism patients were newly diagnosed, with disease duration under 2 months, and aged 18 to 65 years. Patients were excluded if they had other autoimmune diseases, uncontrolled infections, pregnancy or lactation. Clinical symptoms, serum thyroxine, TRAb, thyroid ultrasound and orbital computed tomography were used for diagnosis. Using Ficoll-Paque density gradient centrifugation, PBMCs were isolated from 9 to 10 ml of fresh peripheral blood. Trizol reagent was used to extract the total RNA, and its quality was then checked on an Agilent 2100 Bioanalyzer. This clonotype showed up many times. Its binding antigen is unknown. No base-level quality is on record; no much larger clone is a single base apart. The clonotype was recovered from an adult woman with stable Graves' hyperthyroidism. The material sequenced was peripheral blood.

The CDR3 sequence is CASSTQYTEAFF. In nucleotides, the sequence is TGTGCCAGCAGTACCCAGTACACTGAAGCTTTCTTT. The chain is assembled from TRBV28 and TRBJ1-1; the D segment cannot be called with confidence. V and J lose 5 bases and 3 bases, and a span of 7 bases separates them. From the germline V gene, CDR1 is MDHEN and CDR2 is SYDVKM. There are 12 amino acids in the CDR3, from cysteine to phenylalanine inclusive. Only the CDR3 DNA stays, 36 bases, in frame from base 1.